This T cell receptor (beta chain) appears in the sequencing data of a study of T cell changes during pregnancy in multiple sclerosis. This clone occurred once. Looked up from germline, CDR1 is MGHRA and CDR2 is YSYEKL. Trimming shortened V by 1 base and J by 0 bases, and 10 bases separated the two germline ends. CDR3 length equals 16 residues. Repertoires were generated with immunoSEQ multiplex PCR, while TCRdb's copy carries only in-frame clones and drops some. The sample contains about 49,000 clones, roughly 89% of which appear only once. The sample in question was peripheral blood, obtained after pregnancy. This chain links TRBV4-1 with TRBJ2-1; D ambiguous. This receptor was identified in a female donor in good health, enrolled as a control in a pregnancy study. The CDR3 region has the DNA TGCGCCAGCAGCCAAGGGCGGCGGAGCTCCTACAATGAGCAGTTCTTC. Translating gives CASSQGRRSSYNEQFF.